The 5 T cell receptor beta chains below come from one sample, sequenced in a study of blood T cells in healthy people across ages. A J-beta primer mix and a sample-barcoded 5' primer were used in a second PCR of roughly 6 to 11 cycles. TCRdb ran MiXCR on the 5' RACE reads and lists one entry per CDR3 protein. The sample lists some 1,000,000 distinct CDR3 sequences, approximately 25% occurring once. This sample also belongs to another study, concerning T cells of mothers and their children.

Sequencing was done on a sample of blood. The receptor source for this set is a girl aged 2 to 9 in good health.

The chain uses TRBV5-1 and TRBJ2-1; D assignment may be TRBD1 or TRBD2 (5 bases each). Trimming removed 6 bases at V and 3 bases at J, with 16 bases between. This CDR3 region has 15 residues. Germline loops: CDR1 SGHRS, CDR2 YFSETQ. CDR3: CASTSGTQVYNEQFF. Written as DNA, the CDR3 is TGCGCCAGCACCTCCGGGACCCAGGTCTACAATGAGCAGTTCTTC.

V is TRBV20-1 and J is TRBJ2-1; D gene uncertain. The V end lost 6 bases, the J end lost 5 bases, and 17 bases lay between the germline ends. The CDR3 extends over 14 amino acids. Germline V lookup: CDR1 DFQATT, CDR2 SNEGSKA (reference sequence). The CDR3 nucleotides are TGCAGTGCCATAGGTCTAGAAGTAGACAATGAGCAGTTCTTC. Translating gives CSAIGLEVDNEQFF.

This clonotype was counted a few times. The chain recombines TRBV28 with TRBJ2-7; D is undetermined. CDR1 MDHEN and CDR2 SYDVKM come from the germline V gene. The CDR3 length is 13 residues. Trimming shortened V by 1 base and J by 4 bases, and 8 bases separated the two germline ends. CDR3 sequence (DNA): TGTGCCAGCAGTTTATCGGATGGGTACGAGCAGTACTTC. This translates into CASSLSDGYEQYF. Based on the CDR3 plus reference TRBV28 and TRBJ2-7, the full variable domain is DVKVTQSSRYLVKRTGEKVFLECVQDMDHENMFWYRQDPGLGLRLIYFSYDVKMKEKGDIPEGYSVSREKKERFSLILESASTNQTSMYLCASSLSDGYEQYFGPGTRLTVT.

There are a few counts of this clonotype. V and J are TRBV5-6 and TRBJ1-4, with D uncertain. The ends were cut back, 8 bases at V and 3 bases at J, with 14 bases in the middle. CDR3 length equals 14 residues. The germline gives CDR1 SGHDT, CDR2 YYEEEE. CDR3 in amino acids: CASNGWSPNEKLFF. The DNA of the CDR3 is TGTGCCAGTAACGGGTGGAGCCCTAATGAAAAACTGTTTTTT.

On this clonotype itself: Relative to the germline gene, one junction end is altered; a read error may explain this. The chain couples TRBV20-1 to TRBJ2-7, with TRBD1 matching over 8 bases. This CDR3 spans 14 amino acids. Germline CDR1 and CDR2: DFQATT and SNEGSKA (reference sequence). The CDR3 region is CGARPTGTGYEQYF. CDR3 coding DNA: TGCGGTGCTAGACCTACCGGGACAGGTTACGAGCAGTACTTC.